This T cell receptor (beta chain) was documented in a study of blood T cell repertoires in COVID-19 (dated by TCRdb to 2020 to 2022). Concerning the study at large: Samples covering the acute and convalescent phases of COVID-19 were provided by collaborators in the United States, Italy and Spain. Nearly every sample came with metadata listing a de-identified subject ID, COVID-19 status, age in years and sex. A freely available public database, intended as a resource for researchers studying the immune response to SARS-CoV-2, is where the repertoires were released. The material from the prospective study consisted of cDNA or gDNA derived from T cells, B-cell-depleted T cells, or PBMCs. The samples were drawn from the first 160 participants of the ongoing ImmuneRACE study and from some 1,300 subjects provided by 6 global collaborators. Where available, HLA class I and class II types were taken from metadata supplied by the sample provider and were not determined by assay-based typing. The dataset comprised deeply sampled blood TCRbeta repertoires from subjects exposed to, actively infected with, or recovered from COVID-19.

Broad study findings and their caveats: How much clinical and demographic metadata was included differed by source and by participant, and the metadata was provided uncurated.

Enrolling through a virtual design, the prospective study's participants ranged in age from roughly 18 to 95 years and lived across roughly 23 United States geographic areas. In the prospective study, cohorts were assigned on the basis of participant-reported clinical history obtained from a screening survey and a study questionnaire. Recovered participants in ImmuneRACE Cohort 3 were defined by two consecutive negative NP/OP PCR tests, clearance by a healthcare professional, or resolution of symptoms. Each participant in the prospective study had whole blood, serum and a nasopharyngeal or oropharyngeal swab collected by mobile phlebotomists. Additional blood draws and questionnaires over an approximately 2-month period could optionally be provided by prospective study participants. Prospective study blood samples were shipped either frozen or at room temperature before DNA extraction. TCRbeta CDR3 regions were amplified from genomic DNA using the immunoSEQ Assay, a bias-controlled multiplex PCR. Under the source paper's analysis protocol: Within the assay, amplification of reference gene primers was used to estimate how many nucleated cells each sample contained. To quantify the absolute abundance of each unique TCRbeta CDR3 rearrangement, sequence reads were collapsed and filtered. Productive Simpson clonality was computed per sample as the square root of Simpson's diversity index over productive rearrangements. The immuneACCESS repertoire file appears here via TCRdb, limited to in-frame rearrangements. These files lack a portion of the clones; in checked studies, under half of the deficit traces to unresolved V genes, and the cause of the others is not known. The V and J calls and the clone size are those of that table, but D and trimming were determined from the DNA. For this sample there are approximately 270,000 clones; over 85% appear just once. 1.5% to 2% of the sample is in the top ten clones.

In regard to this clone: Its antigen specificity is not known. No much larger clonotype is one base removed from it; base qualities were not supplied.

V is shortened by 4 bases, J by 3 bases, and the region joining them spans 13 bases. The CDR3 runs 14 residues from the cysteine to the phenylalanine. CDR3 DNA only is kept here, 42 bases in frame from base 1. The germline V gene (reference sequence) supplies CDR1 SGHNT and CDR2 YYREEE. This clonotype was sampled from a woman in her sixties who had recovered from COVID-19. The specimen was PBMCs or T cells enriched from blood (not recorded which). The chain is assembled from TRBV5-4 and TRBJ1-2; no D gene call is confident. The DNA reads as follows: TGTGCCAGCAGCCCCCTGGAGGTGGACTATGGCTACACCTTC. Its protein product is CASSPLEVDYGYTF.